This T cell receptor (beta chain) was identified during a study of blood T cell repertoires in COVID-19. This clone was found once. In the authors' methods: For nucleated cells, counts were estimated from reference gene primer amplification. Repertoires were generated with immunoSEQ multiplex PCR, while TCRdb's copy carries only in-frame clones and drops some. The D gene and trimming were derived from the DNA, and the V and J assignments and clone size from that table. The repertoire consists of about 120,000 clones, with around 87% occurring once and the leading ten covering roughly 2.2%. The germline V gene has CDR1 KGHDR and CDR2 SFDVKD. J lost 4 bases, V lost 3 bases, and 9 bases had no gene match. CDR3 length: 16 amino acids.

The chain uses TRBV24-1 and TRBJ1-1, with 8 bases that match TRBD1. The receptor's source is a woman aged 50 to 60 with acute or convalescent COVID-19. Source material: peripheral blood. The CDR3 DNA reads TGTGCCACCAGTGATCTCCCGACAGGGGTGGTCACTGAAGCTTTCTTT. This translates into CATSDLPTGVVTEAFF.